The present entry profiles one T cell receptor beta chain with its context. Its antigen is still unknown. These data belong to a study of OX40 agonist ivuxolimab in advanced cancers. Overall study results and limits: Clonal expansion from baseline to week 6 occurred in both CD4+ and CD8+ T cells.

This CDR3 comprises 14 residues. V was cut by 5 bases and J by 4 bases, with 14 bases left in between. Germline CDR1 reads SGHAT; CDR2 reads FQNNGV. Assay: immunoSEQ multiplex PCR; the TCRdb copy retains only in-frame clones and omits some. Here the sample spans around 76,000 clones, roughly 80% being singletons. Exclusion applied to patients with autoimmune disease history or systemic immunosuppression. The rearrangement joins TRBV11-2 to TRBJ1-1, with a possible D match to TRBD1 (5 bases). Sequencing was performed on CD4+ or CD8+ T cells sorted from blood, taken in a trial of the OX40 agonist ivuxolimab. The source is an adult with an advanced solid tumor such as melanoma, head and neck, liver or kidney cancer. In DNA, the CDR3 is TGTGCCAGCAGCCCCCCAGGGTCCGGCACTGAAGCTTTCTTT. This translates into CASSPPGSGTEAFF.